Presented here are 21 T cell receptor beta chains from one specimen sequenced in a study of T-cell memory formation after mild COVID-19. TCRdb reprocessed the 5' RACE reads with MiXCR, giving one entry per CDR3 protein. Of 200,000 to 300,000 distinct CDR3 sequences detected, roughly 17% appear once; the ten largest clones hold 22%. Input material: PBMCs or a T cell subset sorted from them (not recorded which). All receptors come from a man in his late teens or twenties who had mild COVID-19 (a few samples of this study predate the infection). Cell type and time point are not known.

This clonotype was seen more than once but under ten times. The chain uses TRBV29-1 and TRBJ1-4; D possibly corresponds to TRBD1 (5 bases). Trimming stripped 7 bases from V and 11 bases from J, with 20 bases between. This CDR3 has 13 residues. CDR1 and CDR2 (germline): SQVTM, ANQGSEA. For the CDR3, the DNA is TGCAGCGCGCTGACAGTGCCCGTGGGGAAACTGTTTTTT. This gives the protein CSALTVPVGKLFF. Complete variable domain (other parts from reference TRBV29-1 and TRBJ1-4): SAVISQKPSRDICQRGTSLTIQCQVDSQVTMMFWYRQQPGQSLTLIATANQGSEATYESGFVIDKFPISRPNLTFSTLTVSNMSPEDSSIYLCSALTVPVGKLFFGSGTQLSVL.

The genes are TRBV29-1 and TRBJ2-7; D is perhaps TRBD2 (6 bases). Trimming removed 5 bases at V and 6 bases at J, with 20 bases between. Germline CDR1 and CDR2: SQVTM and ANQGSEA. The CDR3 is 14 amino acids. The CDR3 spells CSVSGGISPSEQYF. Written as DNA, the CDR3 is TGCAGCGTTTCTGGCGGGATCTCCCCATCCGAGCAGTACTTC.

This clonotype has more than one count but fewer than ten. This chain links TRBV25-1 with TRBJ1-2; D is uncertain. The CDR3 totals 13 residues. The germline CDR1 and CDR2 sequences are MGHDK and SYGVNS. Trimming took 1 base from V and 4 from J, leaving 7 bases between them. The CDR3 region has the DNA TGTGCCAGCAGTGAATTCTTGGGCTATGGCTACACCTTC. This gives the protein CASSEFLGYGYTF.

The genes are TRBV20-1 and TRBJ2-7; TRBD1 might be the D (6 bases). Between the trimmed V and J ends, which lost 4 bases and 0 bases, there was a span of 10 bases. Per the germline V gene, CDR1 is DFQATT and CDR2 is SNEGSKA (reference sequence). The CDR3 loop spans 13 amino acids. The CDR3 protein is CSAKRTVSYEQYF. The DNA for the CDR3 is TGCAGTGCTAAAAGGACAGTCTCCTACGAGCAGTACTTC.

In its sample, this clonotype was seen a few times. The V call is TRBV4-1, the J call TRBJ2-5; TRBD2 matches 10 bases. The germline gives CDR1 MGHRA, CDR2 YSYEKL. V shed 5 bases and J 3 bases; nucleotides not matched to a gene: 15. The CDR3 is made up of 18 amino acids. The CDR3 sequence is CASSFKAAGGLDKETQYF. DNA for the CDR3: TGCGCCAGCAGCTTTAAGGCAGCGGGGGGGCTGGATAAAGAGACCCAGTACTTC.

The V gene is TRBV6-2 or TRBV6-3, the J gene TRBJ2-1; 8 nucleotides line up with TRBD1. CDR3 length: 16 residues. The germline gives CDR1 MNHEY, CDR2 SVGEGT. With V trimmed by 5 bases and J by 2 bases, 8 bases remained unmatched. The CDR3 bases are TGTGCCAGCAGTGACGAGCCGGGACAGGCCTACAATGAGCAGTTCTTC. Protein sequence: CASSDEPGQAYNEQFF.

The chain links TRBV21-1 to TRBJ2-1; the table's D call of TRBD1 was not tested on the DNA. TRBV21-1 is a pseudogene. The CDR3 is 18 residues long. CDR3 in amino acids: CASSRISSGILKLGEQFF. In DNA, the CDR3 is TGTGCCAGCAGCAGGATCTCTTCCGGGATCCTCAAACTAGGCGAGCAGTTCTTC.

The chain joins TRBV7-8 to TRBJ2-7; weak D call: TRBD1 (6 bases). Between the trimmed V and J ends, which lost 5 bases and 4 bases, there was a span of 18 bases. The CDR3 consists of 15 residues. Germline CDR1 SGHVS, CDR2 FQNEAQ. The CDR3 nucleotides are TGTGCCAGCAGCGCGGGTCCGCCAGGGGAGTACGAGCAGTACGTC. Translating gives CASSAGPPGEYEQYV.

This chain joins TRBV7-2 and TRBJ2-7; TRBD2 agrees at 7 bases. Germline V gene sequence: CDR1 SGHTA, CDR2 FQGNSA. CDR3 length: 15 residues. Germline trimming cut 0 bases from V and 5 bases from J; bases unmatched to any gene: 7. The CDR3, as DNA: TGTGCCAGCAGCTTAGCTGGCGGGGGTCAAGACGAGCAGTACTTC. Translating it yields CASSLAGGGQDEQYF.

V and J are TRBV12-3 or TRBV12-4 and TRBJ2-3; D is uncertain. The CDR3 spans 12 residues. V shed 4 bases and J shed 6 bases, with 8 bases lying between them. CDR3 nucleotides: TGTGCCAGCAGTTGGGGATTGGATACGCAGTATTTT. It encodes CASSWGLDTQYF.

This clonotype was observed a few times. The CDR3 loop reads CAWSVLRGREQYF. The CDR3, as DNA: TGTGCCTGGAGTGTATTGCGGGGGCGGGAGCAGTACTTC. The gene calls are TRBV30 and TRBJ2-7; the D gene is possibly TRBD2 (7 bases). Germline V lookup: CDR1 GTSNPN, CDR2 SVGIG (reference sequence). There are 13 residues in the CDR3. V was trimmed by 0 bases and J by 7 bases, leaving 13 bases between them.

This clonotype came up a few times. The chain uses TRBV7-9 and TRBJ2-1; TRBD1 is a possible D gene (6 bases). Trimming took off 5 bases at V and 4 bases at J, with 15 bases between the two ends. The CDR3 sequence is 15 residues long. Germline V gives CDR1 SEHNR, CDR2 FQNEAQ (reference sequence). CDR3 coding DNA: TGTGCCAGCAGCGCGACCCGGGACAATTACAATGAGCAGTTCTTC. Translated: CASSATRDNYNEQFF.

The chain uses TRBV11-2 and TRBJ2-1; TRBD1 matches 8 bases. Germline CDR1 SGHAT, CDR2 FQNNGV. The CDR3 is made up of 17 amino acids. V lost 1 base, J lost 7 bases, and 12 bases stayed unmatched. CDR3 region: CASSLGSVWTGQNEQFF. CDR3 coding DNA: TGTGCCAGCAGCTTAGGAAGTGTCTGGACAGGGCAGAATGAGCAGTTCTTC.

This clonotype was detected many times. The V call is TRBV6-5, the J call TRBJ1-6; the match to TRBD1 covers 8 bases. Looked up from germline, CDR1 is MNHEY and CDR2 is SVGAGI. The junction had 5 bases not matched to a gene; V was cut back by 11 bases and J by 5 bases. CDR3 length equals 13 residues. CDR3 amino acids: CAVTDRDNSPLHF. CDR3 DNA: TGTGCCGTAACGGACAGGGATAATTCACCCCTCCACTTT.

The V gene is TRBV19, the J gene TRBJ2-2; the D gene is possibly TRBD2 (5 bases). Germline loops: CDR1 LNHDA, CDR2 SQIVND (reference sequence). This CDR3 is 12 amino acids long. The V and J ends lost 10 bases and 6 bases respectively, with 12 bases between them. CDR3 loop: CATSGFAGELFF. The CDR3 nucleotides are TGTGCCACCAGCGGCTTTGCCGGGGAGCTGTTTTTT.

This clonotype has at least ten counts. V and J are TRBV4-3 and TRBJ2-3; weak D call: TRBD2 (5 bases). Trimming cost V 5 bases and J 4 bases, with 13 bases left between them. Germline CDR1 reads LGHNA; CDR2 reads YSLEER. The CDR3 runs to 14 residues. The CDR3 reads CASSYRGEADTQYF. As DNA, the CDR3 is TGCGCCAGCAGCTACCGGGGTGAAGCAGATACGCAGTATTTT.

This clonotype has more than one count but fewer than ten. V gene TRBV12-3 or TRBV12-4 combines with J gene TRBJ2-1; 9 bases fit TRBD2. The trim removed 6 bases at V and 10 bases at J, leaving 4 bases unmatched. There are 12 residues in the CDR3. Here the CDR3 DNA reads TGTGCCAGCAGATTTAGCGGGGGAGAGCAGTTCTTC. As protein: CASRFSGGEQFF.

In this sample, this clonotype turned up a few times. The V gene is TRBV6-2 or TRBV6-3, the J gene TRBJ2-3; D not resolved. Trimming pared 5 bases from V and 5 bases from J, leaving 11 bases between. The germline gives CDR1 MNHEY, CDR2 SVGEGT. This CDR3 contains 13 residues. The CDR3 sequence: CASSPTEGDTQYF. The CDR3 coding sequence is TGTGCCAGCAGTCCTACCGAAGGAGATACGCAGTATTTT.

The rearrangement uses TRBV6-5 and TRBJ1-2; 11 bases match TRBD1. V lost 6 bases and J lost 6; bases outside the gene matches: 3. Germline CDR1 is MNHEY and CDR2 is SVGAGI. The CDR3 loop spans 13 amino acids. CDR3 coding DNA: TGTGCCAGCAGCCCGGACAGGGGGCATGGCTACACCTTC. Translating it yields CASSPDRGHGYTF.

This chain connects TRBV6-2 or TRBV6-3 to TRBJ2-3; 14 bases match TRBD2. The trim removed 8 bases at V and 7 bases at J, leaving 2 bases unmatched. This CDR3 is built from 13 residues. Per germline, CDR1 MNHEY and CDR2 SVGEGT. The chain's CDR3 is CASGLAGGHTQYF. The DNA of the CDR3 is TGTGCCAGCGGACTAGCGGGGGGCCATACGCAGTATTTT.

This chain links TRBV3-1 with TRBJ1-2; D not certain. Germline lookup yields CDR1 LGHDT and CDR2 YNNKEL (reference sequence). V was trimmed by 4 bases and J by 4 bases, leaving 7 bases between them. CDR3 length: 12 residues. The CDR3 reads CASSRESYGYTF. DNA for the CDR3: TGTGCCAGCAGCCGAGAGTCCTATGGCTACACCTTC. Complete variable domain (other parts from reference TRBV3-1 and TRBJ1-2): DTAVSQTPKYLVTQMGNDKSIKCEQNLGHDTMYWYKQDSKKFLKIMFSYNNKELIINETVPNRFSPKSPDKAHLNLHINSLELGDSAVYFCASSRESYGYTFGSGTRLTVV.